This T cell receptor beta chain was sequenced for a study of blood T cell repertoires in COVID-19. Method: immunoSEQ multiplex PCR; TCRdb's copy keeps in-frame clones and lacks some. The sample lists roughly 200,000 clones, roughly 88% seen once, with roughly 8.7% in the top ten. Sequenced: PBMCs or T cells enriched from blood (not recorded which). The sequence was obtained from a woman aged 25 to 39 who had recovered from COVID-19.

DNA for the CDR3: TGCGCCAGCAGCGGGGACAGTCGGCAGCCCCAGCATTTT. Its translation is CASSGDSRQPQHF. The chain joins TRBV5-1 to TRBJ1-5; TRBD1 agrees at 7 bases. Trimming removed 4 bases from V and 7 bases from J; junction bases left unmatched: 5. CDR1 and CDR2 (germline): SGHRS, YFSETQ. The CDR3 length is 13 residues.